This T cell receptor (beta chain) was sequenced in a study of T-cell memory formation after mild COVID-19. This clonotype was picked up a small number of times. From the 5' RACE reads, TCRdb called clonotypes with MiXCR, one entry per CDR3 protein. The sample lists around 49,000 distinct CDR3 sequences, 25% to 35% seen once, with around 44% in the top ten. Trimming at V came to 3 bases and at J to 6 bases, leaving 13 bases not matched to a gene. There are 18 residues in the CDR3. Sequencing was performed on PBMCs or a T cell subset sorted from them (not recorded which). This sequence joins TRBV12-3 or TRBV12-4 and TRBJ2-2; 10 bases are a match to TRBD2. The source is a young man who had mild COVID-19 (a few samples of this study predate the infection). Cell type and time point are not known. CDR3 loop: CASSFAPGTSEFSGELFF. The CDR3 bases are TGTGCCAGCAGTTTTGCCCCCGGGACTAGCGAATTCTCCGGGGAGCTGTTTTTT.